This passage covers 8 T cell receptor beta chains from one sample sequenced in a study of memory B cells and T cells in multiple sclerosis. CFSE-dim autoproliferating and CFSE-high non-proliferating T cells from unstimulated culture were sequenced separately. Roughly 4.5x10^7 CFSE-labeled PBMCs were cultured around seven days unstimulated, then replicate wells were pooled. Sequencing used immunoSEQ multiplex PCR; TCRdb keeps in-frame clones, though not all of them. The data contain approximately 47,000 clones, over 70% of them singletons. These receptors lack a known antigen. The sequenced material came from PBMCs from blood kept in culture. These TCRs come from a human donor with multiple sclerosis.

This chain joins TRBV7-2 and TRBJ1-6; no firm D call. Germline loops: CDR1 SGHTA, CDR2 FQGNSA. The ends were cut back, 5 bases at V and 2 bases at J, with 13 bases in the middle. The CDR3 contains 16 residues. The CDR3 region is CASSRSGNAYNSPLHF. The CDR3 bases are TGTGCCAGCAGCCGTAGTGGGAACGCCTATAATTCACCCCTCCACTTT.

This rearrangement joins TRBV4-2 to TRBJ1-4; TRBD1 aligns across 8 bases. There are 17 residues in the CDR3. Germline V gene sequence: CDR1 LGHNA, CDR2 YNFKEQ. V dropped 0 bases and J dropped 8; count of bases not matched to a gene: 11. The CDR3 DNA reads as TGTGCCAGCAGCCAAGACCCAGGACAGGGTGGTCGGGAAAAACTGTTTTTT. As protein: CASSQDPGQGGREKLFF.

The V and J genes are TRBV30 and TRBJ2-3; TRBD2 matches at 14 bases. The CDR3 is 15 amino acids. V gave up 5 bases and J gave up 4 bases; unmatched junction bases: 5. Per germline, CDR1 GTSNPN and CDR2 SVGIG (reference sequence). The CDR3: CAWVGTSGGSDTQYF. In DNA form, the CDR3 reads TGTGCCTGGGTGGGGACTAGCGGGGGCTCAGATACGCAGTATTTT.

This sequence joins TRBV11-2 and TRBJ2-7, with D hard to call. CDR3 size: 13 residues. V was cut by 6 bases and J by 1 base, with 10 bases left in between. Germline V CDR1 and CDR2: SGHAT, FQNNGV. The DNA for the CDR3 is TGTGCCAGCAGGGGCCTCCTATCCTACGAGCAGTACTTC. Amino acids: CASRGLLSYEQYF.

V gene TRBV19 combines with J gene TRBJ2-2, with 8 bases aligning to TRBD1. This CDR3 is built from 16 residues. Germline lookup yields CDR1 LNHDA and CDR2 SQIVND (reference sequence). The V gene end was trimmed by 5 bases and the J gene end by 5 bases; junction bases not matched to a gene: 10. CDR3 bases: TGTGCCAGTAGTCCCCCAGGGGGCGGCTTTACCGGGGAGCTGTTTTTT. Translating gives CASSPPGGGFTGELFF.

The CDR3 here is CASSLAGLAGYNEQFF. Written as DNA, the CDR3 is TGTGCCAGCAGCTTGGCTGGACTAGCGGGGTACAATGAGCAGTTCTTC. The genes are TRBV5-4 and TRBJ2-1; TRBD2 aligns across 12 bases. Germline values: CDR1 SGHNT, CDR2 YYREEE (reference sequence). The CDR3 runs 16 residues. After removal of 0 bases from V and 4 bases from J, the junction contained 2 bases not matched to a gene. The variable domain in full, with the rest retrieved from reference TRBV5-4 and TRBJ2-1, is ETGVTQSPTHLIKTRGQQVTLRCSSQSGHNTVSWYQQALGQGPQFIFQYYREEENGRGNFPPRFSGLQFPNYSSELNVNALELDDSALYLCASSLAGLAGYNEQFFGPGTRLTVL.

CDR3: CASSLDRGLNTEAFF. The CDR3 nucleotides are TGCGCCAGCAGCTTGGACAGGGGTTTGAACACTGAAGCTTTCTTT. V and J are TRBV5-1 and TRBJ1-1, with TRBD1 matching over 7 bases. The CDR3 contains 15 residues. Germline V gives CDR1 SGHRS, CDR2 YFSETQ. V lost 0 bases and J lost 0; bases outside the gene matches: 2. Drawing the rest from reference TRBV5-1 and TRBJ1-1, the complete variable domain is KAGVTQTPRYLIKTRGQQVTLSCSPISGHRSVSWYQQTPGQGLQFLFEYFSETQRNKGNFPGRFSGRQFSNSRSEMNVSTLELGDSALYLCASSLDRGLNTEAFFGQGTRLTVV.

The chain employs TRBV5-6 and TRBJ1-5; 7 bases line up with TRBD1. Germline V gene data show CDR1 as SGHDT and CDR2 as YYEEEE. The CDR3 spans 17 residues. V shed 3 bases, J shed 3 bases, and the junction held 12 bases outside the gene matches. The CDR3 bases are TGTGCCAGCAGCTCCTATTCTACAGGGGATTCCAATCAGCCCCAGCATTTT. This codes for CASSSYSTGDSNQPQHF.